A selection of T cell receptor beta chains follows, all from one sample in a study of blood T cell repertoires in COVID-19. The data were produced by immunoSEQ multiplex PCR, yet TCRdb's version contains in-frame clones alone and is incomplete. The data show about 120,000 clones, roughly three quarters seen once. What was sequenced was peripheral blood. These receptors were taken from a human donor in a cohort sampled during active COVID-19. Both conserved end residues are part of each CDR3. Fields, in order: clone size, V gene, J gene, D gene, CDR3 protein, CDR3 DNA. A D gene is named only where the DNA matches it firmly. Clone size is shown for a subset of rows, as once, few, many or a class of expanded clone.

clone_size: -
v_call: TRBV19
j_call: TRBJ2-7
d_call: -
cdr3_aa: CASSAETGLHF
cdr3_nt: TGTGCCAGTAGTGCGGAGACAGGCTTACACTTC

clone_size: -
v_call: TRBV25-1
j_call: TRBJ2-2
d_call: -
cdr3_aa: CASSASDTGELFF
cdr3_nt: TGTGCCAGCAGTGCCTCGGACACCGGGGAGCTGTTTTTT

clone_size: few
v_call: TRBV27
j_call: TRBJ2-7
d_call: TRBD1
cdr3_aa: CASSIQGQGTPFHEQYF
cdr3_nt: TGTGCCAGCAGTATTCAGGGACAGGGGACTCCCTTCCACGAGCAGTACTTC

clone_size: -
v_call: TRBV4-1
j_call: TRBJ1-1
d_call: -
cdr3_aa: CASRLGGEAFF
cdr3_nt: TGCGCCAGCCGCCTCGGGGGGGAGGCTTTCTTT

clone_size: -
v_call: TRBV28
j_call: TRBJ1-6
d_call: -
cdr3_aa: CASSPTRGSYNSPLHF
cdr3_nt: TGTGCCAGCAGTCCGACTCGAGGGTCCTATAATTCACCCCTCCACTTT

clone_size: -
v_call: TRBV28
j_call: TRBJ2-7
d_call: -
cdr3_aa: CASTSDSTYEQYF
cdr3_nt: TGTGCCAGCACCTCGGACAGCACCTACGAGCAGTACTTC

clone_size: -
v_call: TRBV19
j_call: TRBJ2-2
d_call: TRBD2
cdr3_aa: CASSPGTSGSGELFF
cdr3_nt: TGTGCCAGTAGTCCAGGGACTAGCGGGAGCGGGGAGCTGTTTTTT

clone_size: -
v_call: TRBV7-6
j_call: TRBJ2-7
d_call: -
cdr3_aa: CASSPDRMRQYF
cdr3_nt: TGTGCCAGCAGCCCTGACAGGATGAGGCAGTACTTC

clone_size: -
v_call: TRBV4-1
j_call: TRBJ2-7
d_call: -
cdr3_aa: CASSLTGTYEQYF
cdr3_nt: TGCGCCAGCAGCCTTACGGGGACCTACGAGCAGTACTTC

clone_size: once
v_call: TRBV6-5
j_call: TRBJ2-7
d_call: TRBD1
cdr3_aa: CASSTSGTGVEQYF
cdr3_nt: TGTGCCAGCAGTACTTCCGGGACAGGGGTCGAGCAGTACTTC

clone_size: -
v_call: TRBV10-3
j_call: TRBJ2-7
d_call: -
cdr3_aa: CAISEQAFSYEQYF
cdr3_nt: TGTGCCATCAGTGAACAGGCGTTTTCCTACGAGCAGTACTTC

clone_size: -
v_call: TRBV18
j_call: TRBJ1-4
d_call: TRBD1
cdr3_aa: CASSPFPATGYEKLFF
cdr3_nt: TGTGCCAGCTCACCATTCCCCGCGACAGGGTATGAAAAACTGTTTTTT

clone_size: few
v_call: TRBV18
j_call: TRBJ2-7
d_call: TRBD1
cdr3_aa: CASSVETGEAYEQYF
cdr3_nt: TGTGCCAGCTCAGTCGAGACAGGGGAGGCCTACGAGCAGTACTTC

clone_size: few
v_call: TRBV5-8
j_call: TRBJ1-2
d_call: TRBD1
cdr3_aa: CASSRAGGVYGYTF
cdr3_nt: TGTGCCAGCAGCAGGGCAGGGGGTGTCTATGGCTACACCTTC

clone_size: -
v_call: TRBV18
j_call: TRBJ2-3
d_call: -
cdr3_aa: CASSPRPGEGTDTQYF
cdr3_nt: TGTGCCAGCTCACCACGACCGGGTGAGGGTACAGATACGCAGTATTTT

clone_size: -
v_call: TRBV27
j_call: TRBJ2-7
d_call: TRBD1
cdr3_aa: CASSLDQGAGEQYF
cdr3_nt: TGTGCCAGCAGTTTGGACCAGGGGGCGGGCGAGCAGTACTTC

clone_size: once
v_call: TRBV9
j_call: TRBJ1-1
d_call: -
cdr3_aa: CASSEAGVCTEAFF
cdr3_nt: TGTGCCAGCAGCGAGGCCGGGGTTTGCACTGAAGCTTTCTTT

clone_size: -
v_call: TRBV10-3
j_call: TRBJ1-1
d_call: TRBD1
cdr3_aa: CATFPGQGPTEAFF
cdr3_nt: TGTGCCACCTTCCCGGGACAGGGACCCACTGAAGCTTTCTTT

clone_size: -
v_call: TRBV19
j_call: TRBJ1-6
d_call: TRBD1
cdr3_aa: CASSIGQGNSPLHF
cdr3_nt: TGTGCCAGTAGTATCGGACAGGGGAATTCACCCCTCCACTTT

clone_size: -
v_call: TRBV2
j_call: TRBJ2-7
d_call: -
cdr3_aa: CASSDLDSEYEQYF
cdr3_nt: TGTGCCAGCAGTGATTTGGACAGTGAATACGAGCAGTACTTC

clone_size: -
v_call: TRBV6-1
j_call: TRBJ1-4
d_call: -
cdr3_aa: CASSEYLPDNEKLFF
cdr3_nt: TGTGCCAGCAGTGAATATCTTCCAGATAATGAAAAACTGTTTTTT

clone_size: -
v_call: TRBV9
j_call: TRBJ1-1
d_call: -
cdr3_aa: CASSVAGVPTEAFF
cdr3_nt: TGTGCCAGCAGCGTAGCGGGAGTTCCCACTGAAGCTTTCTTT

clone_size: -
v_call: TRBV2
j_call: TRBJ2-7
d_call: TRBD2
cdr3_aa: CASSDGLAASYEQYF
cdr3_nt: TGTGCCAGCAGTGATGGACTAGCGGCCTCCTACGAGCAGTACTTC

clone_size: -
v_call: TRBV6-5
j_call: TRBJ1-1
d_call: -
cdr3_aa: CASKLQGWTEAFF
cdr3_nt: TGTGCCAGTAAACTACAGGGATGGACTGAAGCTTTCTTT

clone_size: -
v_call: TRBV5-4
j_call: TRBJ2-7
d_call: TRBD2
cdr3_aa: CASSPGVGLAGYEQYF
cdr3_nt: TGTGCCAGCAGCCCGGGGGTCGGACTAGCGGGGTACGAGCAGTACTTC

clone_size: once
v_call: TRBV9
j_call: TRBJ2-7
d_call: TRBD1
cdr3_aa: CASSEGTGFIHEQYF
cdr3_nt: TGTGCCAGCAGCGAGGGGACAGGGTTTATCCACGAGCAGTACTTC

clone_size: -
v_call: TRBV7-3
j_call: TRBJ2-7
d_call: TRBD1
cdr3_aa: CASSSWDRGLGEQYF
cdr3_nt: TGTGCCAGCAGTTCCTGGGACAGGGGGCTGGGGGAGCAGTACTTC

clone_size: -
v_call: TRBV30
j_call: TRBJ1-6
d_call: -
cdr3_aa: CAWSLLGRTTSSYNSPLHF
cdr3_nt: TGTGCCTGGAGTCTACTGGGACGGACGACTAGCTCCTATAATTCACCCCTCCACTTT

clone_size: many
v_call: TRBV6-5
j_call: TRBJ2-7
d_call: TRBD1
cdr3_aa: CASSLGQGIYEQYF
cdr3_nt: TGTGCCAGCAGCCTCGGACAGGGGATTTACGAGCAGTACTTC

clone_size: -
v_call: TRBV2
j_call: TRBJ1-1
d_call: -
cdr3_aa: CASSERGSTEAFF
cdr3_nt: TGTGCCAGCAGTGAAAGGGGCAGCACTGAAGCTTTCTTT

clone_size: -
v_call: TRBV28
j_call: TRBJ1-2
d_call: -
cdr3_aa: CASNPYATRIYGYTF
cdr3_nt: TGTGCCAGCAACCCCTATGCGACACGCATCTATGGCTACACCTTC

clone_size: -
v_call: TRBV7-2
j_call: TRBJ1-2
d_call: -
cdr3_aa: CASSLAPQGSLAVNYGYTF
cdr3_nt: TGTGCCAGCAGCTTAGCCCCACAGGGTAGCCTAGCCGTTAACTATGGCTACACCTTC

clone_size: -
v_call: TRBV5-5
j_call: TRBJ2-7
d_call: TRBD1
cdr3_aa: CASSLAGTGGNYEQYF
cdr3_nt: TGTGCCAGCAGCTTGGCCGGGACAGGGGGGAACTACGAGCAGTACTTC

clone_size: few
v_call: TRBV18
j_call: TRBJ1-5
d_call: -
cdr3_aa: CASSPVRANQPQHF
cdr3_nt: TGTGCCAGCTCACCGGTGAGGGCCAATCAGCCCCAGCATTTT

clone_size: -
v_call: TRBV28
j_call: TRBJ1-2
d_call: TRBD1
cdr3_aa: CASGQIGQVTSGYTF
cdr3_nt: TGTGCCAGCGGCCAGATCGGACAGGTTACTAGCGGCTACACCTTC

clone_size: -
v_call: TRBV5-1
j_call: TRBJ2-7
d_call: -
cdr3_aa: CASSLNQGTYEQYF
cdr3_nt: TGCGCCAGCAGCTTGAACCAGGGCACCTACGAGCAGTACTTC